A single sample gave rise to the 15 T cell receptor beta chains below, sequenced in a study of monozygotic twins with inflammatory bowel disease. TCRdb re-called the 5' RACE reads and gives one entry per CDR3 protein, without DNA. The sample's table shows more than 300,000 distinct CDR3 sequences. The sample comprised blood. The receptor set was obtained from a human donor with ulcerative colitis or Crohn's disease, or a healthy co-twin of an affected twin (not recorded which).

The chain links TRBV10-2 to TRBJ2-1; without DNA, the TCRdb call of TRBD1 cannot be checked. CDR1 is WSHSY and CDR2 is SAAADI in the germline V gene. The length of the CDR3 is 16 residues. CDR3 amino acids: CASSSNWGSSYNEQFF.

The gene calls are TRBV5-1 and TRBJ2-5; the D call of TRBD2 rests on TCRdb alone, since no DNA is present to check it. Germline loops: CDR1 SGHRS, CDR2 YFSETQ. CDR3 size: 16 residues. The CDR3: CASSLILAGPQETQYF.

The rearrangement uses TRBV12-3 or TRBV12-4 and TRBJ2-5; no DNA is available, so the TRBD1 call from TCRdb remains unchecked. This CDR3 has 14 residues. Here the CDR3 reads CASSRVAEQETQYF.

V usage is TRBV5-1 and J usage is TRBJ2-3; the D call of TRBD1 rests on TCRdb alone, since no DNA is present to check it. The CDR3 length is 12 residues. CDR1 and CDR2 from the germline V gene are SGHRS and YFSETQ. CDR3 amino acids: CASSLSGDTQYF. Variable domain in full (rest from reference TRBV5-1 and TRBJ2-3): KAGVTQTPRYLIKTRGQQVTLSCSPISGHRSVSWYQQTPGQGLQFLFEYFSETQRNKGNFPGRFSGRQFSNSRSEMNVSTLELGDSALYLCASSLSGDTQYFGPGTRLTVL.

V gene TRBV5-4 combines with J gene TRBJ2-3. Germline CDR1 reads SGHNT; CDR2 reads YYREEE (reference sequence). The CDR3 runs to 15 residues. CDR3 amino acids: CASSRRGLASDTQYF.

The chain has TRBV20-1 and TRBJ1-6. Per germline, CDR1 DFQATT and CDR2 SNEGSKA (reference sequence). The CDR3 is 13 amino acids. CDR3 sequence: CSARDVGNSPLHF.

V and J are TRBV7-2 and TRBJ1-6; TCRdb designates TRBD1, a call that cannot be tested without DNA. Germline CDR1 reads SGHTA; CDR2 reads FQGNSA. CDR3 length: 15 amino acids. This CDR3 reads CASSFRQGSNSPLHF.

The V and J genes are TRBV5-3 and TRBJ2-7; no DNA is available, so the TRBD1 call from TCRdb remains unchecked. TRBV5-3 is reported as an ORF; its role is uncertain. There are 13 residues in the CDR3. The CDR3: CATSNRVWNEQYF.

The chain couples TRBV28 to TRBJ2-3. Germline V gene data show CDR1 as MDHEN and CDR2 as SYDVKM. The CDR3 is made up of 16 amino acids. The CDR3 reads CASSLFQELGTDTQYF.

CDR3 sequence reads: CASRRDRANTGELFF. J is TRBJ2-2 and V is TRBV6-1; TCRdb proposes TRBD1, but this gene call is untestable without DNA. The CDR3 spans 15 residues. Per the germline V gene, CDR1 is MNHNS and CDR2 is SASEGT.

This chain joins TRBV4-3 and TRBJ2-3; TCRdb calls TRBD2, which cannot be checked without DNA. The CDR3 is 19 amino acids. Germline V gene data show CDR1 as LGHNA and CDR2 as YSLEER. This CDR3 is CASSQSPTSGGTNTDTQYF.

The chain couples TRBV6-2 or TRBV6-3 to TRBJ2-7; with no DNA, the TCRdb D assignment of TRBD1 cannot be verified. The CDR3 consists of 13 residues. Germline V gene sequence: CDR1 MNHEY, CDR2 SVGEGT. CDR3 protein: CASARGLNYEQYF.

The chain has TRBV7-9 and TRBJ2-7; TCRdb's assignment of TRBD2 cannot be checked, as there is no DNA. Germline V gene lookup returns CDR1 SEHNR and CDR2 FQNEAQ (reference sequence). This CDR3 has 16 residues. The CDR3 here is CASSTPPSGSSYEQYF.

The chain joins TRBV12-3 or TRBV12-4 to TRBJ1-1; TCRdb's D call, TRBD1, is unchecked because there is no DNA. CDR3 length: 14 residues. This CDR3 is CASNAGGWNTEAFF.

This chain joins TRBV25-1 and TRBJ1-1; the D call from TCRdb, TRBD1, cannot be confirmed without DNA. The CDR3 totals 14 residues. Germline V gene sequence: CDR1 MGHDK, CDR2 SYGVNS. CDR3 sequence reads: CASSQAGSNTEAFF.